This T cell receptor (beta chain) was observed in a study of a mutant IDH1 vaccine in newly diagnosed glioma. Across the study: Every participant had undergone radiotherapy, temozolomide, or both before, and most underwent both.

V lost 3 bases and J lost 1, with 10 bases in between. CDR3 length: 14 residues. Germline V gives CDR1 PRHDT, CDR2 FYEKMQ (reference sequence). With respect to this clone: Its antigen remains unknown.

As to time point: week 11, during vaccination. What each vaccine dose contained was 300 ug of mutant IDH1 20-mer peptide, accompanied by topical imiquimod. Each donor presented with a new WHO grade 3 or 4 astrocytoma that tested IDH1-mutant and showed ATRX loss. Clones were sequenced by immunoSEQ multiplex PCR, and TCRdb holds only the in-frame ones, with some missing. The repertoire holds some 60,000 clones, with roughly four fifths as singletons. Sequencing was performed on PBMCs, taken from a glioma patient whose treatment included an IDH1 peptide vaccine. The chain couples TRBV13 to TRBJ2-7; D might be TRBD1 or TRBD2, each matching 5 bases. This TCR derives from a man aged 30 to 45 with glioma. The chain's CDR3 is CASSFRDGSYEQYF. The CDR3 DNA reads TGTGCCAGCAGCTTCCGGGACGGATCCTACGAGCAGTACTTC.